Described below is a single T cell receptor (beta chain) sequence and its context. This CDR3 contains 13 residues. In germline, CDR1 is MNHEY, CDR2 SVGAGI. The V segment lost 7 bases and the J segment 7 bases; nucleotides outside the gene matches: 8. These data come from a study of OX40 agonist ivuxolimab in advanced cancers. Repertoires were generated with immunoSEQ multiplex PCR, while TCRdb's copy carries only in-frame clones and drops some. The table records fewer than 20,000 clones, roughly 74% of them present only once. The clonotype was recovered from an adult with an advanced solid tumor such as melanoma, head and neck, liver or kidney cancer. Sequencing used CD4+ or CD8+ T cells sorted from blood, obtained in a trial of the OX40 agonist ivuxolimab. The J gene is TRBJ1-2, the V gene TRBV6-5; 8 nucleotides align to TRBD1. CDR3 region: CASTRDRLGGYTF. CDR3 sequence (DNA): TGTGCCAGCACTAGGGACAGGCTGGGTGGCTACACCTTC.